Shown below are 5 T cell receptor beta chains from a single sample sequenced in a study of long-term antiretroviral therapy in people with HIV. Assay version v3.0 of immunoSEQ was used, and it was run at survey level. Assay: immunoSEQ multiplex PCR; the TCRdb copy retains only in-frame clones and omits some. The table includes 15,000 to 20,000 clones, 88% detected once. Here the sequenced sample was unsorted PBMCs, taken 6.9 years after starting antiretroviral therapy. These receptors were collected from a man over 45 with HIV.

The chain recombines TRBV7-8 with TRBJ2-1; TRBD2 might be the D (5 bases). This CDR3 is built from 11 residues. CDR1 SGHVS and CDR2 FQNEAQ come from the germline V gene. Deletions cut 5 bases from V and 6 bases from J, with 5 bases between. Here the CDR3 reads CASSEGNEQFF. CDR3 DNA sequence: TGTGCCAGCAGCGAGGGCAATGAGCAGTTCTTC.

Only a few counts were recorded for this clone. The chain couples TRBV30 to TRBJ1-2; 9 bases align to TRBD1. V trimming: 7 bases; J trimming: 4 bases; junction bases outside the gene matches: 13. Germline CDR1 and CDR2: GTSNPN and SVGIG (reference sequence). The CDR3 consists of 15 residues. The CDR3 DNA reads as TGTGCCTTAACGTCCGGGACAGGGACCTTCTATGGCTACACCTTC. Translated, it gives CALTSGTGTFYGYTF. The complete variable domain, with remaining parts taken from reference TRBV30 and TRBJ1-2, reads SQTIHQWPATLVQPVGSPLSLECTVEGTSNPNLYWYRQAAGRGLQLLFYSVGIGQISSEVPQNLSASRPQDRQFILSSKKLLLSDSGFYLCALTSGTGTFYGYTFGSGTRLTVV.

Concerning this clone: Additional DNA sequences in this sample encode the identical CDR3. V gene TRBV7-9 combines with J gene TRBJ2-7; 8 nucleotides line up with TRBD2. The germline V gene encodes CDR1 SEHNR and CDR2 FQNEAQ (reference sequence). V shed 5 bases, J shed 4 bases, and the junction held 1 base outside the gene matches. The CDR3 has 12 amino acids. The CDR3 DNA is TGTGCCAGCAGCCCTAGCGGGTACGAGCAGTACTTC. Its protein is CASSPSGYEQYF.

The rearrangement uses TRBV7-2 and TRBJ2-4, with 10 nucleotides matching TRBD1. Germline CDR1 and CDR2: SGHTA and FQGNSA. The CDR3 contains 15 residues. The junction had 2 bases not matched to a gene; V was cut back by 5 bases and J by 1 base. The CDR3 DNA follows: TGTGCCAGCAGCGAGGGACAGGGGGCCAAAAACATTCAGTACTTC. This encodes CASSEGQGAKNIQYF.

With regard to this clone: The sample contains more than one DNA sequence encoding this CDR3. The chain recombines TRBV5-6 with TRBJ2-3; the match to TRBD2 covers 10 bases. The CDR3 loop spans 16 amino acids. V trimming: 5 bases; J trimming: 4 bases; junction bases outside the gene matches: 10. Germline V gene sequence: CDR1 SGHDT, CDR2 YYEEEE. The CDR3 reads CASSLTSGMRADTQYF. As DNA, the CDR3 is TGTGCCAGCAGTTTAACTAGCGGGATGAGGGCAGATACGCAGTATTTT.